This TCR beta chain was recorded in a study of shared clonotypes between healthy human individuals. General study findings and limits: Only blood underwent sampling, and tissue repertoires likely differ.

Remarks on this clone: Its antigen is currently unknown.

Data came from immunoSEQ multiplex PCR; TCRdb stores just in-frame clones and leaves some out. The sample lists over 800,000 clones; approximately 92% were seen once. Naive CD8 cells, CD45RO-negative and positively selected for CCR7, excluded terminally differentiated effector memory CD45RA+ cells. The germline V gene encodes CDR1 SGHAT and CDR2 FQNNGV. CDR3 length: 15 amino acids. V lost 8 bases and J 1 base, leaving 17 bases between the germline ends. The sample taken for sequencing was naive CD8+ T cells sorted from blood. The TCR was taken from a man aged 25-45 years in good health. The gene calls are TRBV11-2 and TRBJ1-1, with unresolved D. CDR3 bases: TGTGCCAGCGCGAACGTGGCAGAGGGGAACACTGAAGCTTTCTTT. Amino acids: CASANVAEGNTEAFF.